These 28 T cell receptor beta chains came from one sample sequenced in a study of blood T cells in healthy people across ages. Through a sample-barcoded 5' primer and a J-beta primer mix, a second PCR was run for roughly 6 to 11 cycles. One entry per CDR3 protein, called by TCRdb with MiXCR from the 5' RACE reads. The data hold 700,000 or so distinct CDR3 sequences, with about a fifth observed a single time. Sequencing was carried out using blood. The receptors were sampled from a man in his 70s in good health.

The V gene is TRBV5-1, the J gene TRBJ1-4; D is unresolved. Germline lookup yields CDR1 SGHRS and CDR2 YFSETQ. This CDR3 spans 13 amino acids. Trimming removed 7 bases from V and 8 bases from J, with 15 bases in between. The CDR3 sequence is CASGPGAPEKLFF. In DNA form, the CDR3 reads TGCGCCAGCGGTCCGGGAGCACCCGAAAAACTGTTTTTT.

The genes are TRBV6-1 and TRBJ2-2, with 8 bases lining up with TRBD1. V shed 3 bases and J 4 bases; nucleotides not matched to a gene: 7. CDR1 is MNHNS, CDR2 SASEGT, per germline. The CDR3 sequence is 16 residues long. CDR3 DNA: TGTGCCAGCAGTGACCGACAGGGGATGGGCACCGGGGAGCTGTTTTTT. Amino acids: CASSDRQGMGTGELFF.

CDR3 DNA sequence: TGTGCCAGCAGCTTAAGGACTAGCGGGACCTTCTACGAGCAGTACTTC. Translated, it gives CASSLRTSGTFYEQYF. The chain carries TRBV11-1 and TRBJ2-7; 12 nucleotides agree with TRBD2. This CDR3 comprises 16 residues. V dropped 2 bases and J dropped 3; count of bases not matched to a gene: 5. Germline V gene sequence: CDR1 SGHAT, CDR2 FQDESV (reference sequence).

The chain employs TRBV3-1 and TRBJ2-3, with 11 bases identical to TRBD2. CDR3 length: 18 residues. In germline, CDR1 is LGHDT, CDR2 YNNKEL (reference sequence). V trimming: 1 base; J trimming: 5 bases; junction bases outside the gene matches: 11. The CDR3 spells CASSQAPIAGGSRDTQYF. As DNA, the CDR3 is TGTGCCAGCAGCCAAGCTCCCATAGCGGGGGGGTCTCGAGATACGCAGTATTTT.

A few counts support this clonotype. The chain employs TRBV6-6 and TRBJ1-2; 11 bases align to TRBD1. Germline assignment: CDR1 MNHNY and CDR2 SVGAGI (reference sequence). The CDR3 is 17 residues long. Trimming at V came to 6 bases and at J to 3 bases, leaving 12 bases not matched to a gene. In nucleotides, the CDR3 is TGTGCCAGCAGGGGCGGGACAGGGGGAATCTTTGACTATGGCTACACCTTC. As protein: CASRGGTGGIFDYGYTF.

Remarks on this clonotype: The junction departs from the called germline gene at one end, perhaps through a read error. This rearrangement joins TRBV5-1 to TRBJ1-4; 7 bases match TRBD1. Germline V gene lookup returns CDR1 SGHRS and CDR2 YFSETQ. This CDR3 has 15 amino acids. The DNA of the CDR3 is TGCGCCCGCAGCCCCGACAGGGTGACTGGCGAAAAACTGTTTTTT. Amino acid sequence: CARSPDRVTGEKLFF.

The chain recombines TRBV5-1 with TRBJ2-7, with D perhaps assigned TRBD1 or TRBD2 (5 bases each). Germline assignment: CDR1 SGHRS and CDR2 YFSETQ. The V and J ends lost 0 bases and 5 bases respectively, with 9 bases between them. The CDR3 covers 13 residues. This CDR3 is CASSLGGIHEQYF. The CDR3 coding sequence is TGCGCCAGCAGCTTGGGGGGGATCCACGAGCAGTACTTC.

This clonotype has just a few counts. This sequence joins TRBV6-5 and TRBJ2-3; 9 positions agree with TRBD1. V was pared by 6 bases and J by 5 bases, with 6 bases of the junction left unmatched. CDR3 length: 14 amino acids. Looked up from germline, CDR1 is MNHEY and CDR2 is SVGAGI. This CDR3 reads CASSTGQGVDTQYF. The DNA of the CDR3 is TGTGCCAGCAGCACGGGACAGGGCGTAGATACGCAGTATTTT.

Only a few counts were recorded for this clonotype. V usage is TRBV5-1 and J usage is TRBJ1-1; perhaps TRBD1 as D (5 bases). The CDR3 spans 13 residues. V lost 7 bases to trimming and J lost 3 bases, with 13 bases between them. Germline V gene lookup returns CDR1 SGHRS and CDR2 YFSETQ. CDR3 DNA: TGCGCCAGCCGAACCCCAGGGTACACTGAAGCTTTCTTT. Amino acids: CASRTPGYTEAFF.

The CDR3 loop reads CATSETGGGETQYF. The CDR3 DNA sequence: TGTGCCACCAGTGAAACAGGGGGCGGAGAGACCCAGTACTTC. The V call is TRBV24-1, the J call TRBJ2-5; 9 positions agree with TRBD1. Germline trimming cut 4 bases from V and 4 bases from J; bases unmatched to any gene: 3. CDR1 is KGHDR and CDR2 is SFDVKD in the germline V gene. The CDR3 loop spans 14 amino acids.

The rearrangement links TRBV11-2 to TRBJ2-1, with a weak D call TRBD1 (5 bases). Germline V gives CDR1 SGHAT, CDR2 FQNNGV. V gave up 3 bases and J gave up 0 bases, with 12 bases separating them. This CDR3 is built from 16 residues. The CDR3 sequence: CASSLGRSSSYNEQFF. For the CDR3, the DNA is TGTGCCAGCAGCTTGGGGCGGTCGAGCTCCTACAATGAGCAGTTCTTC.

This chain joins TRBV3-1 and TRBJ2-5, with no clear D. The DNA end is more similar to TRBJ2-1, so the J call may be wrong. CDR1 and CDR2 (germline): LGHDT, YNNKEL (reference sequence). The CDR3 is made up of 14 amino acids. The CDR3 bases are TGTGCCAGCAGCCAAGTTAACAGCATGAATGAGCAGTTCTTC. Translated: CASSQVNSMNEQFF.

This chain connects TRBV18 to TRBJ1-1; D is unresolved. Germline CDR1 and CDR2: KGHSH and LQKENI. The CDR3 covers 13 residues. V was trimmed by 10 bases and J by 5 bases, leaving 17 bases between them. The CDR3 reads CATQTAGDTEAFF. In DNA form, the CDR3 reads TGTGCCACCCAAACGGCCGGGGATACTGAAGCTTTCTTT.

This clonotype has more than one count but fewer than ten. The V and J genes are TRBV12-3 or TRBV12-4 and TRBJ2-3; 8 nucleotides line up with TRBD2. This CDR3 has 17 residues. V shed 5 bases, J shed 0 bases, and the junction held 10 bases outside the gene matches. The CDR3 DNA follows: TGTGCCAGCAGTCTTTCGGTAGCGGGGACTAGCACAGATACGCAGTATTTT. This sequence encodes CASSLSVAGTSTDTQYF.

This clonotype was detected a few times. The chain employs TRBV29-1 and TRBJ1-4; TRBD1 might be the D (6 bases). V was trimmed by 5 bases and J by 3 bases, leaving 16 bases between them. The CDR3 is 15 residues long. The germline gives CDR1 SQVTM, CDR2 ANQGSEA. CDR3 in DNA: TGCAGCGTTCAAACAGGGATACACGCTAATGAAAAACTGTTTTTT. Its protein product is CSVQTGIHANEKLFF.

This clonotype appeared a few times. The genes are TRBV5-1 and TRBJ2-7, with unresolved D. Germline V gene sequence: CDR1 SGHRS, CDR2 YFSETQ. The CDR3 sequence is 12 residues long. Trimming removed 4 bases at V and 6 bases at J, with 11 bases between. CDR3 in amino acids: CASSRDRREQYF. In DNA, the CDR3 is TGCGCCAGCAGCAGGGATCGCCGCGAGCAGTACTTC.

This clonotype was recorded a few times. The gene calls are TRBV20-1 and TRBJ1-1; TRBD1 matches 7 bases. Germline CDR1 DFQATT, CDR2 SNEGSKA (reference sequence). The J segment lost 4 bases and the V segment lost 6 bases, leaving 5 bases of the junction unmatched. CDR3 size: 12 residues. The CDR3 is CSARTGGTEAFF. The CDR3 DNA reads TGCAGTGCGCGGACAGGTGGCACTGAAGCTTTCTTT.

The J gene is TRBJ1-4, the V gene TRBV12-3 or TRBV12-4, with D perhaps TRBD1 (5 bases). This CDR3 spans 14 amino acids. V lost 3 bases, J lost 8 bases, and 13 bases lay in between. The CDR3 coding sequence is TGTGCCAGCAGTTTTTCCAGGGTCGGAGAAAAACTGTTTTTT. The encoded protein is CASSFSRVGEKLFF.

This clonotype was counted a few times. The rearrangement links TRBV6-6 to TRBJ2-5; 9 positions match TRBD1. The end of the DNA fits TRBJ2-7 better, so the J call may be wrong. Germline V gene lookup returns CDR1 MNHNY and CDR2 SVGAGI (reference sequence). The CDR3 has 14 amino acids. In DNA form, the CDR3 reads TGTGCCAGCAGATCCCGGGACAGGGAATACGAGCAGTACTTC. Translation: CASRSRDREYEQYF.

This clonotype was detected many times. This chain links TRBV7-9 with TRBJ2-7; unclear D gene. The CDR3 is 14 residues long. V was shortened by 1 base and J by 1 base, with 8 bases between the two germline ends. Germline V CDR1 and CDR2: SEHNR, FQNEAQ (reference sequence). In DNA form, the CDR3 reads TGTGCCAGCAGCTTAGACTCCGGGTCCTACGAGCAGTACTTC. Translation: CASSLDSGSYEQYF.

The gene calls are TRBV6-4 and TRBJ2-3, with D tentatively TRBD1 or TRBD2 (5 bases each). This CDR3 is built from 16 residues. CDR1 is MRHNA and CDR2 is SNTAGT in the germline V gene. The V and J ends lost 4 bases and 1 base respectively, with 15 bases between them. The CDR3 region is CASSVRGGRGTDTQYF. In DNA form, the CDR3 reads TGTGCCAGCAGTGTTCGGGGCGGGCGAGGCACAGATACGCAGTATTTT.

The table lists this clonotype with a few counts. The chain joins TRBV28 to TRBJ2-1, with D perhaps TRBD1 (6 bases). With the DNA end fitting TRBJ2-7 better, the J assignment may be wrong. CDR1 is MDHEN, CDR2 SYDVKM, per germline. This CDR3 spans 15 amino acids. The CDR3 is CASSNTGTQHYEQYF. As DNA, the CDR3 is TGTGCCAGCAGTAACACCGGGACACAACACTACGAGCAGTACTTC.

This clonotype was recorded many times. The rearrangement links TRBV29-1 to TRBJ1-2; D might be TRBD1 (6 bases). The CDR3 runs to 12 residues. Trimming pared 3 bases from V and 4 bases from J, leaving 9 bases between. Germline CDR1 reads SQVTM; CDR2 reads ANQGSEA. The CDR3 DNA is TGCAGCGTTGAGAGGGGGTCCTATGGCTACACCTTC. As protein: CSVERGSYGYTF.

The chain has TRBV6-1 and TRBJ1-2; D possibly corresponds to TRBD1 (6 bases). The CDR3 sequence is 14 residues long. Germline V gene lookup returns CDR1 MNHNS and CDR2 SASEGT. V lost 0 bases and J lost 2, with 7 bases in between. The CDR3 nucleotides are TGTGCCAGCAGTGAAGCCAGGGGAAACTATGGCTACACCTTC. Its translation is CASSEARGNYGYTF.

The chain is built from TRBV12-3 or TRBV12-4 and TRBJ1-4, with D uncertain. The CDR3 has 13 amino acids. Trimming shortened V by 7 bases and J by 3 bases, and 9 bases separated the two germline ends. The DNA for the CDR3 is TGTGCCAGCACCCTTGGGTCTAATGAAAAACTGTTTTTT. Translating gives CASTLGSNEKLFF.

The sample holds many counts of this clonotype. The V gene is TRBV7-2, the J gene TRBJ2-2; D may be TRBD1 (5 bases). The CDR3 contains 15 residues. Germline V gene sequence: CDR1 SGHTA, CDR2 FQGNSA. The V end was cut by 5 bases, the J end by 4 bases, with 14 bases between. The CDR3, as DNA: TGTGCCAGCAGCCCCACAAGACAGCCCACCGGGGAGCTGTTTTTT. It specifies CASSPTRQPTGELFF.

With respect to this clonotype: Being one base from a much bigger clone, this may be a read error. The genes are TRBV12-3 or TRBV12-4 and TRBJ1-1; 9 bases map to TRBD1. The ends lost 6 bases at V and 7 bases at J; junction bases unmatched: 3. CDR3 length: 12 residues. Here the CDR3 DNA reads TGTGCCAGCAGCCGGACAGGGGTTGAAGCTTTCTTT. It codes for CASSRTGVEAFF.

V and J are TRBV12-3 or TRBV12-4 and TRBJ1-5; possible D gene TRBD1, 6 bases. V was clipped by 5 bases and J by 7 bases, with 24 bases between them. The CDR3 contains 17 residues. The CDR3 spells CASSPTGGGADRQPQHF. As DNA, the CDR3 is TGTGCCAGCAGTCCAACCGGTGGGGGGGCGGACAGACAGCCCCAGCATTTT.